A single sample gave rise to the 26 T cell receptor beta chains below, sequenced in a study of blood T cell repertoires in COVID-19. Generated by immunoSEQ multiplex PCR, the TCRdb table keeps only in-frame clones and is missing some. This table holds approximately 250,000 clones, 75% to 95% found once. Sequenced: PBMCs or T cells enriched from blood (not recorded which). These receptors were obtained from a man between 40 and 49 years old who had been exposed to COVID-19.

This clone appeared once. The genes are TRBV4-2 and TRBJ1-3; TRBD1 is a possible D gene (6 bases). V lost 4 bases and J lost 4, with 17 bases in between. The CDR3 loop spans 16 amino acids. The germline V gene encodes CDR1 LGHNA and CDR2 YNFKEQ. Written as DNA, the CDR3 is TGTGCCAGCAGCCGAGAAACCCAGGGGCAGGGAAACACCATATATTTT. Translating it yields CASSRETQGQGNTIYF.

The V call is TRBV18, the J call TRBJ2-1; TRBD2 matches at 10 bases. The junction had 6 bases not matched to a gene; V was cut back by 6 bases and J by 4 bases. This CDR3 has 15 residues. The germline V gene has CDR1 KGHSH and CDR2 LQKENI. In nucleotides, the CDR3 is TGTGCCAGCTCCCTAGGGACTAGCGATTACAATGAGCAGTTCTTC. Its translation: CASSLGTSDYNEQFF.

The chain links TRBV10-3 to TRBJ1-1, with 8 nucleotides matching TRBD1. Germline lookup yields CDR1 ENHRY and CDR2 SYGVKD. With V trimmed by 6 bases and J by 1 base, 1 base remained unmatched. CDR3 length: 13 residues. Written as DNA, the CDR3 is TGTGCCATCAGAGGACAGGGGAACACTGAAGCTTTCTTT. Residues: CAIRGQGNTEAFF.

This clone was seen only once. J is TRBJ1-1 and V is TRBV28, with 7 bases aligning to TRBD1. The V and J ends lost 6 bases and 1 base, in that order; junction bases with no gene match: 11. The CDR3 loop spans 16 amino acids. Germline V gene lookup returns CDR1 MDHEN and CDR2 SYDVKM. For the CDR3, the DNA is TGTGCCAGCAGCCCCCCGACAGGGTCCCCGAACACTGAAGCTTTCTTT. Encoded protein: CASSPPTGSPNTEAFF.

This clone showed up just a few times. This rearrangement joins TRBV6-4 to TRBJ1-1; possible D gene TRBD1, 6 bases. Germline CDR1 reads MRHNA; CDR2 reads SNTAGT. The CDR3 consists of 12 residues. Between the trimmed V and J ends, which lost 6 bases and 6 bases, there was a span of 11 bases. The CDR3 here is CASRGSGAEAFF. CDR3 nucleotides: TGTGCCAGCAGGGGTTCAGGGGCTGAAGCTTTCTTT.

The CDR3 DNA reads as TGTGCCAGCAGACTTGGGACTTGGAATGAGCAGTTCTTC. As protein: CASRLGTWNEQFF. The rearrangement joins TRBV5-4 to TRBJ2-1, with a tentative D call TRBD2 (6 bases). V was clipped by 5 bases and J by 7 bases, with 13 bases between them. This CDR3 has 13 residues. Germline-derived CDR1 and CDR2 are SGHNT and YYREEE (reference sequence). Drawing the rest from reference TRBV5-4 and TRBJ2-1, the complete variable domain is ETGVTQSPTHLIKTRGQQVTLRCSSQSGHNTVSWYQQALGQGPQFIFQYYREEENGRGNFPPRFSGLQFPNYSSELNVNALELDDSALYLCASRLGTWNEQFFGPGTRLTVL.

A few counts support this clone. The chain links TRBV5-1 to TRBJ2-7; the match to TRBD2 covers 8 bases. This CDR3 spans 13 amino acids. Germline V gene lookup returns CDR1 SGHRS and CDR2 YFSETQ. The V gene end was trimmed by 7 bases and the J gene end by 3 bases; junction bases not matched to a gene: 6. This CDR3 reads CASGGLDIYEQYF. Written as DNA, the CDR3 is TGCGCCAGCGGGGGACTAGATATCTACGAGCAGTACTTC.

J is TRBJ2-3 and V is TRBV19, with 9 bases aligning to TRBD2. The CDR3 extends over 16 amino acids. The V segment lost 4 bases and the J segment 6 bases; nucleotides outside the gene matches: 11. Germline lookup yields CDR1 LNHDA and CDR2 SQIVND (reference sequence). The CDR3 region is CASSTRTSVSLDTQYF. The CDR3 DNA reads TGTGCCAGTAGTACGAGGACTAGCGTGTCTTTGGATACGCAGTATTTT.

This sequence joins TRBV24-1 and TRBJ2-1; 7 nucleotides agree with TRBD1. Germline V CDR1 and CDR2: KGHDR, SFDVKD. V shed 5 bases and J 5 bases; nucleotides not matched to a gene: 11. The CDR3 runs 16 residues. The CDR3 loop reads CATSGSLPGQNNEQFF. The CDR3 nucleotides read TGTGCCACCAGTGGCTCACTTCCGGGACAGAACAATGAGCAGTTCTTC.

V usage is TRBV4-2 and J usage is TRBJ2-4; TRBD1 aligns across 8 bases. V shed 0 bases, J shed 6 bases, and the junction held 10 bases outside the gene matches. The CDR3 extends over 17 amino acids. Germline V gives CDR1 LGHNA, CDR2 YNFKEQ. The CDR3 is CASSQDPAGGAINIQYF. The CDR3 DNA sequence: TGTGCCAGCAGCCAAGATCCGGCAGGGGGCGCTATAAACATTCAGTACTTC.

This clone appeared once. CDR3 DNA: TGTGCCAGCAGCATGGACAGTAACGAGCAGTACTTC. It is translated as CASSMDSNEQYF. The rearrangement uses TRBV28 and TRBJ2-7; TRBD1 is a possible D gene (6 bases). CDR1 is MDHEN, CDR2 SYDVKM, per germline. The V end lost 6 bases, the J end lost 5 bases, and 11 bases lay between the germline ends. This CDR3 has 12 amino acids.

This clone was found a few times. The chain has TRBV11-2 and TRBJ2-5; 9 positions agree with TRBD2. CDR1 is SGHAT and CDR2 is FQNNGV in the germline V gene. The CDR3 covers 16 residues. The V segment lost 2 bases and the J segment 5 bases; nucleotides outside the gene matches: 9. CDR3 region: CASSLLGLAGSETQYF. As DNA, the CDR3 is TGTGCCAGCAGCTTACTAGGGCTAGCGGGAAGTGAGACCCAGTACTTC. The whole variable domain, remainder taken from reference TRBV11-2 and TRBJ2-5, is EAGVAQSPRYKIIEKRQSVAFWCNPISGHATLYWYQQILGQGPKLLIQFQNNGVVDDSQLPKDRFSAERLKGVDSTLKIQPAKLEDSAVYLCASSLLGLAGSETQYFGPGTRLLVL.

The chain is built from TRBV6-1 and TRBJ1-1; 10 bases are shared with TRBD1. The CDR3 has 18 residues. With 3 bases clipped from V and 0 bases from J, the junction kept 10 bases outside the gene matches. The germline V gene has CDR1 MNHNS and CDR2 SASEGT. CDR3 in DNA: TGTGCCAGCAGTGAGGGGGACAGGGGTTCCTACATGAACACTGAAGCTTTCTTT. Translated, it gives CASSEGDRGSYMNTEAFF.

This sequence joins TRBV4-1 and TRBJ1-3, with D perhaps matching TRBD1 (5 bases). CDR1 and CDR2 from the germline V gene are MGHRA and YSYEKL. This CDR3 has 15 amino acids. The V end lost 1 base, the J end lost 0 bases, and 7 bases lay between the germline ends. Here the CDR3 reads CASSQGGSSGNTIYF. The CDR3 DNA reads as TGCGCCAGCAGCCAAGGGGGCAGCTCTGGAAACACCATATATTTT.

This clone has only a few counts. This sequence joins TRBV6-5 and TRBJ1-2; D call uncertain. Trimming took 2 bases from V and 0 from J, leaving 4 bases between them. Germline lookup yields CDR1 MNHEY and CDR2 SVGAGI. The CDR3 contains 13 residues. The chain's CDR3 is CASSYDTNYGYTF. As DNA, the CDR3 is TGTGCCAGCAGTTACGACACTAACTATGGCTACACCTTC.

The genes are TRBV11-2 and TRBJ2-5, with unresolved D. V gave up 5 bases and J gave up 5 bases, with 12 bases separating them. Germline-derived CDR1 and CDR2 are SGHAT and FQNNGV. The length of the CDR3 is 13 residues. CDR3 region: CASSLYGVETQYF. The DNA of the CDR3 is TGTGCCAGCAGCCTATACGGTGTGGAGACCCAGTACTTC.

The V and J genes are TRBV5-1 and TRBJ2-7; TRBD1 agrees at 9 bases. The ends lost 0 bases at V and 4 bases at J; junction bases unmatched: 2. This CDR3 spans 14 amino acids. CDR1 is SGHRS, CDR2 YFSETQ, per germline. CDR3 region: CASSLEGTGYEQYF. CDR3 DNA sequence: TGCGCCAGCAGCTTGGAAGGGACAGGGTACGAGCAGTACTTC.

The rearrangement joins TRBV19 to TRBJ2-4; 10 bases are a match to TRBD2. The CDR3 has 15 residues. Germline V gene data show CDR1 as LNHDA and CDR2 as SQIVND (reference sequence). The junction had 7 bases not matched to a gene; V was cut back by 8 bases and J by 3 bases. Written as DNA, the CDR3 is TGTGCCAGTCGGGGACTAGCGACAAACAAAAACATTCAGTACTTC. Its protein is CASRGLATNKNIQYF.

V usage is TRBV15 and J usage is TRBJ2-6, with D possibly TRBD2 on 5 matching bases. Trimming shortened V by 0 bases and J by 5 bases, and 14 bases separated the two germline ends. Germline values: CDR1 LNHNV, CDR2 YYDKDF (reference sequence). The CDR3 contains 17 residues. The chain's CDR3 is CATSRDKGEGWANVLTF. DNA for the CDR3: TGTGCCACCAGCAGAGATAAGGGCGAGGGTTGGGCCAACGTCCTGACTTTC.

The chain joins TRBV19 to TRBJ2-7, with TRBD2 identical over 13 bases. The germline CDR1 and CDR2 sequences are LNHDA and SQIVND (reference sequence). Trimming cost V 8 bases and J 4 bases; bases outside gene matches: 2. The CDR3 contains 13 residues. CDR3 sequence: CASGLAGAYEQYF. CDR3 bases: TGTGCCAGTGGACTAGCGGGGGCTTACGAGCAGTACTTC.

The V call is TRBV30, the J call TRBJ2-5; 7 bases agree with TRBD2. Looked up from germline, CDR1 is GTSNPN and CDR2 is SVGIG (reference sequence). The CDR3 runs to 13 residues. Unmatched junction bases numbered 2, after V lost 2 bases and J lost 2 bases. The CDR3 here is CAWSTAGQETQYF. The DNA for the CDR3 is TGTGCCTGGAGTACAGCGGGGCAAGAGACCCAGTACTTC.

The chain combines TRBV30 with TRBJ2-3; 8 nucleotides align to TRBD2. Germline values: CDR1 GTSNPN, CDR2 SVGIG (reference sequence). The CDR3 totals 15 residues. With V trimmed by 3 bases and J by 5 bases, 10 bases remained unmatched. The CDR3 region has the DNA TGTGCCTGGAGCCTAAGGCGGGGGGTTGGAGATACGCAGTATTTT. Translating gives CAWSLRRGVGDTQYF. Full variable domain (outside the CDR3, taken from reference TRBV30 and TRBJ2-3): SQTIHQWPATLVQPVGSPLSLECTVEGTSNPNLYWYRQAAGRGLQLLFYSVGIGQISSEVPQNLSASRPQDRQFILSSKKLLLSDSGFYLCAWSLRRGVGDTQYFGPGTRLTVL.

This chain uses TRBV11-2 with TRBJ2-1; TRBD1 matches 9 bases. Germline CDR1 and CDR2: SGHAT and FQNNGV. J lost 4 bases, V lost 1 base, and 8 bases had no gene match. There are 17 residues in the CDR3. The CDR3 DNA is TGTGCCAGCAGCTTAGGCTACAGGGGGCGAATGTACAATGAGCAGTTCTTC. Encoded protein: CASSLGYRGRMYNEQFF.

The CDR3 sequence is CASSLVSGPRKNIQYF. CDR3 nucleotide sequence: TGTGCCAGCAGCTTAGTATCGGGTCCCCGAAAAAACATTCAGTACTTC. The chain carries TRBV7-2 and TRBJ2-4; D is unresolved. CDR1 SGHTA and CDR2 FQGNSA come from the germline V gene. The germline V and J ends were trimmed by 1 base and 4 bases, with 14 bases remaining between them. The CDR3 covers 16 residues.

V gene TRBV5-6 combines with J gene TRBJ1-1; TRBD1 might be the D (5 bases). Germline V gives CDR1 SGHDT, CDR2 YYEEEE. The CDR3 is made up of 12 amino acids. The V gene lost 2 bases and the J gene lost 6 bases, with 8 bases spanning the gap. CDR3 loop: CASSLGVSEAFF. In DNA, the CDR3 is TGTGCCAGCAGCTTAGGGGTTTCTGAAGCTTTCTTT. Filled out from reference TRBV5-6 and TRBJ1-1, the complete variable domain reads DAGVTQSPTHLIKTRGQQVTLRCSPKSGHDTVSWYQQALGQGPQFIFQYYEEEERQRGNFPDRFSGHQFPNYSSELNVNALLLGDSALYLCASSLGVSEAFFGQGTRLTVV.

The chain carries TRBV4-1 and TRBJ2-7; possible D gene TRBD1, 5 bases. Trimming shortened V by 4 bases and J by 1 base, and 8 bases separated the two germline ends. The CDR3 is made up of 13 amino acids. The germline V gene has CDR1 MGHRA and CDR2 YSYEKL. CDR3 in DNA: TGCGCCAGCAGCCCTCAGGGTTCCTACGAGCAGTACTTC. It is translated as CASSPQGSYEQYF.